These 12 T cell receptor beta chains originate from one sample sequenced in a study of cytomegalovirus exposure and HLA in healthy donors. A multiplex PCR was run with 60 Vbeta primers and 13 Jbeta primers. The assay was immunoSEQ multiplex PCR, and TCRdb's table has in-frame clones only and misses some. This sample has over 140,000 clones, with approximately 84% found just once. Sequencing was performed on PBMCs. The receptors derive from a man younger than 45 in good health and CMV-seropositive.

The chain uses TRBV4-1 and TRBJ2-2; 11 bases match TRBD1. The CDR3 is 17 amino acids. CDR1 and CDR2 (germline): MGHRA, YSYEKL. Germline trimming cut 4 bases from V and 7 bases from J; bases unmatched to any gene: 11. Here the CDR3 reads CASSPEDRGLKDGELFF. CDR3 in DNA: TGCGCCAGCAGCCCCGAGGACAGGGGGCTGAAGGACGGGGAGCTGTTTTTT.

As for this clone: One junction end disagrees with the germline gene, perhaps due to a read error. The same CDR3 arises from other DNA sequences in this sample as well. The chain couples TRBV6-5 to TRBJ2-5, with 8 bases fitting TRBD2. The CDR3 has 15 residues. CDR1 and CDR2 from the germline V gene are MNHEY and SVGAGI. CDR3 nucleotide sequence: TGTGCTAGCAGTTACTTAGCGGGGCCCAAAGAGACCCAGTACTTC. Its protein product is CASSYLAGPKETQYF.

This clone is a singleton in its sample. V is TRBV29-1 and J is TRBJ2-7; 8 nucleotides match TRBD2. This CDR3 contains 14 residues. The germline V gene encodes CDR1 SQVTM and CDR2 ANQGSEA. V gave up 7 bases and J gave up 5 bases; unmatched junction bases: 13. This chain's CDR3 is CSAELAEGPDEQYF. The DNA of the CDR3 is TGCAGCGCCGAACTAGCGGAGGGACCCGACGAGCAGTACTTC.

The table lists this clone with a few counts. The CDR3 nucleotides are TGTGCCAGCAGTGAACCCCGCGGGGGAATGAACACTGAAGCTTTCTTT. As protein: CASSEPRGGMNTEAFF. The chain links TRBV6-1 to TRBJ1-1; tentatively, D is TRBD1 (5 bases). CDR1 MNHNS and CDR2 SASEGT come from the germline V gene. CDR3 size: 16 residues. Trimming removed 2 bases at V and 0 bases at J, with 13 bases between.

The J gene is TRBJ2-5, the V gene TRBV6-5, with D perhaps matching TRBD2 (6 bases). With the DNA end fitting TRBJ2-7 better, the J assignment may be wrong. Germline CDR1 and CDR2: MNHEY and SVGAGI. CDR3 size: 14 residues. This chain's CDR3 is CASSYGRTTVEQYF. Here the CDR3 DNA reads TGTGCCAGCAGTTACGGTCGGACTACTGTCGAGCAGTACTTC.

V and J are TRBV2 and TRBJ2-7; 7 bases align to TRBD1. The junction had 8 bases not matched to a gene; V was cut back by 4 bases and J by 5 bases. This CDR3 has 14 residues. Germline CDR1 is SNHLY and CDR2 is FYNNEI. The CDR3 sequence is CASSATGSRNEQYF. The CDR3 region has the DNA TGTGCCAGCAGTGCGACAGGGTCGAGGAACGAGCAGTACTTC.

This clone was observed a handful of times. The sample carries other DNA sequences with the same CDR3. The chain has TRBV30 and TRBJ1-4; 7 positions match TRBD1. Unmatched junction bases numbered 0, after V lost 1 base and J lost 7 bases. CDR3 size: 12 residues. Germline CDR1 reads GTSNPN; CDR2 reads SVGIG (reference sequence). CDR3 DNA: TGTGCCTGGAGTGGACAGGGTGAAAAACTGTTTTTT. Translating gives CAWSGQGEKLFF.

This sequence joins TRBV2 and TRBJ2-2; the D is unclear. V was trimmed by 5 bases and J by 1 base, leaving 8 bases between them. Germline loops: CDR1 SNHLY, CDR2 FYNNEI. The CDR3 totals 14 residues. CDR3 sequence reads: CASSWQENTGELFF. The CDR3 DNA sequence: TGTGCCAGCAGTTGGCAGGAGAACACCGGGGAGCTGTTTTTT.

The rearrangement links TRBV30 to TRBJ1-2; 8 bases map to TRBD1. The CDR3 length is 12 residues. Per germline, CDR1 GTSNPN and CDR2 SVGIG (reference sequence). Trimming at V came to 2 bases and at J to 8 bases, leaving 4 bases not matched to a gene. CDR3 in amino acids: CAWSRTGMGYTF. The CDR3 nucleotides read TGTGCCTGGAGTCGGACAGGGATGGGCTACACCTTC. Combining the CDR3 with reference TRBV30 and TRBJ1-2 gives the whole variable domain SQTIHQWPATLVQPVGSPLSLECTVEGTSNPNLYWYRQAAGRGLQLLFYSVGIGQISSEVPQNLSASRPQDRQFILSSKKLLLSDSGFYLCAWSRTGMGYTFGSGTRLTVV.

The genes are TRBV5-1 and TRBJ1-1; a possible D gene is TRBD1 (5 bases). The CDR3 loop spans 14 amino acids. V was shortened by 1 base and J by 3 bases, with 10 bases between the two germline ends. Germline V gene sequence: CDR1 SGHRS, CDR2 YFSETQ. CDR3 in amino acids: CASSLTGRDTEAFF. In DNA form, the CDR3 reads TGCGCCAGCAGCTTGACAGGAAGGGACACTGAAGCTTTCTTT.

The chain links TRBV2 to TRBJ1-2; perhaps TRBD1 as D (6 bases). V dropped 2 bases and J dropped 5 bases, with 6 bases sitting between them. Per germline, CDR1 SNHLY and CDR2 FYNNEI. The CDR3 runs to 12 residues. The CDR3 loop reads CASSEQGYGYTF. The CDR3 DNA is TGTGCCAGCAGTGAACAGGGGTATGGCTACACCTTC.

J is TRBJ1-4 and V is TRBV6-6, with D tentatively TRBD1 (5 bases). The V gene's germline CDR1 is MNHNY and CDR2 SVGAGI (reference sequence). The CDR3 spans 14 residues. The V end lost 6 bases, the J end lost 4 bases, and 12 bases lay between the germline ends. Here the CDR3 reads CASRLTERNEKLFF. The CDR3 DNA is TGTGCCAGCAGATTGACAGAACGTAATGAAAAACTGTTTTTT.